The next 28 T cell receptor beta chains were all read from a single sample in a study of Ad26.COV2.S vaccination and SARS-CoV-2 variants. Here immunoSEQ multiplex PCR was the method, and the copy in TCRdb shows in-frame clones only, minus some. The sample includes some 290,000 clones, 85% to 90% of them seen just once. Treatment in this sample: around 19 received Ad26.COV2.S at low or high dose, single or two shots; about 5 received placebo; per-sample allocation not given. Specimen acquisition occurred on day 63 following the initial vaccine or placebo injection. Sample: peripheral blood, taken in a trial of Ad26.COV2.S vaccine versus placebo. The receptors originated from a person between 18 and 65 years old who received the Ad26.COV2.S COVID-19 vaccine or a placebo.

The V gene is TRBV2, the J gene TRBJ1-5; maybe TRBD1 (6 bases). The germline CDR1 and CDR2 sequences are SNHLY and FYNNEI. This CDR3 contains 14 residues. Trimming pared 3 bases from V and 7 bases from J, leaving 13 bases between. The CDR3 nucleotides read TGTGCCAGCAGTGATGGGCAGGGGCGACAGCCCCAGCATTTT. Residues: CASSDGQGRQPQHF. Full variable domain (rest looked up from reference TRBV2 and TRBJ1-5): EPEVTQTPSHQVTQMGQEVILRCVPISNHLYFYWYRQILGQKVEFLVSFYNNEISEKSEIFDDQFSVERPDGSNFTLKIRSTKLEDSAMYFCASSDGQGRQPQHFGDGTRLSIL.

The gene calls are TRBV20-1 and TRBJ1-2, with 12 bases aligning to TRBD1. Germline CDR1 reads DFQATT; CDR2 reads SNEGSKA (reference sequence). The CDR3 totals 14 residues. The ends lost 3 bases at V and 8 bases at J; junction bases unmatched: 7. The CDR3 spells CSASTGTGGEGYTF. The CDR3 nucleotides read TGCAGTGCTAGTACCGGGACAGGGGGCGAGGGCTACACCTTC.

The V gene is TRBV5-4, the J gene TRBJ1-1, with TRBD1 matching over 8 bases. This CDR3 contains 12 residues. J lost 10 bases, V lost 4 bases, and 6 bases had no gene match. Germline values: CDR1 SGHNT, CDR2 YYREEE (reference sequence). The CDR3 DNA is TGTGCCAGCAGCGACGACAGGGGTGTAGCTTTCTTT. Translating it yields CASSDDRGVAFF.

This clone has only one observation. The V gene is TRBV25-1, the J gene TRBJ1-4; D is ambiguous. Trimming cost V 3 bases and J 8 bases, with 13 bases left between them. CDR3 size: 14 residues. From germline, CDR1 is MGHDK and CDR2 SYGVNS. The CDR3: CASSDWALKEKLFF. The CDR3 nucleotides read TGTGCCAGCAGTGATTGGGCGCTGAAGGAAAAACTGTTTTTT.

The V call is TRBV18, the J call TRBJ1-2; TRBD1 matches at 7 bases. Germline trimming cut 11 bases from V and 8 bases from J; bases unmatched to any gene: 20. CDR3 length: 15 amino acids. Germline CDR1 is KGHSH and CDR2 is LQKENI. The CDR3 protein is CAASSRRQGMEGYTF. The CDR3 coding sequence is TGTGCCGCCAGCTCTCGGAGACAGGGTATGGAGGGCTACACCTTC. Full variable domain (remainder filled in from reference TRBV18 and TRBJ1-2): NAGVMQNPRHLVRRRGQEARLRCSPMKGHSHVYWYRQLPEEGLKFMVYLQKENIIDESGMPKERFSAEFPKEGPSILRIQQVVRGDSAAYFCAASSRRQGMEGYTFGSGTRLTVV.

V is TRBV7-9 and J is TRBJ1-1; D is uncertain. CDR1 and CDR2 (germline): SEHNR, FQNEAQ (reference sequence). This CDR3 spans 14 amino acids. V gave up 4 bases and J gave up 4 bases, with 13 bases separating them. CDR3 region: CASSSFTLTTEAFF. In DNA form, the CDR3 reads TGTGCCAGCAGCTCCTTTACGCTAACCACTGAAGCTTTCTTT.

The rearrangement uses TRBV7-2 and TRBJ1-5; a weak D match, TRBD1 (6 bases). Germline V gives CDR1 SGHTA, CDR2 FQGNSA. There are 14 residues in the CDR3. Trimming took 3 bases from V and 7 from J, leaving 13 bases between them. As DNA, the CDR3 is TGTGCCAGCAGCTTGGCAGGGGTGGGCCAGCCCCAGCATTTT. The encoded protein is CASSLAGVGQPQHF.

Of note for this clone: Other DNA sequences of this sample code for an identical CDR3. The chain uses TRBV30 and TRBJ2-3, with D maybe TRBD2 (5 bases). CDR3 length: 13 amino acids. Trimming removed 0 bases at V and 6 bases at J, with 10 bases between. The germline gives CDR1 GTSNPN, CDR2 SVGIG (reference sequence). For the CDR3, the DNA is TGTGCCTGGAGTGTACGGGGAACGGATACGCAGTATTTT. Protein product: CAWSVRGTDTQYF. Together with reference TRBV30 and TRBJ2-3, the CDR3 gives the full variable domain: SQTIHQWPATLVQPVGSPLSLECTVEGTSNPNLYWYRQAAGRGLQLLFYSVGIGQISSEVPQNLSASRPQDRQFILSSKKLLLSDSGFYLCAWSVRGTDTQYFGPGTRLTVL.

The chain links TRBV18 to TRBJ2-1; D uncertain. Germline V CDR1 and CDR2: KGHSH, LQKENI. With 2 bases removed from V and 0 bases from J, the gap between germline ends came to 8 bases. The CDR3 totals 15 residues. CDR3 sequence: CASSPFRHSYNEQFF. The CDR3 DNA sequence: TGTGCCAGCTCACCATTTCGGCACTCCTACAATGAGCAGTTCTTC.

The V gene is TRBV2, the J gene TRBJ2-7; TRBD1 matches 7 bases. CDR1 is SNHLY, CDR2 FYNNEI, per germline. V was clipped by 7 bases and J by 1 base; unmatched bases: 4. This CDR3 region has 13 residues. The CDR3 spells CASNWGQSYEQYF. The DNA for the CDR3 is TGTGCCAGCAATTGGGGACAGTCCTACGAGCAGTACTTC. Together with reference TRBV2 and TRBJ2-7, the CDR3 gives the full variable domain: EPEVTQTPSHQVTQMGQEVILRCVPISNHLYFYWYRQILGQKVEFLVSFYNNEISEKSEIFDDQFSVERPDGSNFTLKIRSTKLEDSAMYFCASNWGQSYEQYFGPGTRLTVT.

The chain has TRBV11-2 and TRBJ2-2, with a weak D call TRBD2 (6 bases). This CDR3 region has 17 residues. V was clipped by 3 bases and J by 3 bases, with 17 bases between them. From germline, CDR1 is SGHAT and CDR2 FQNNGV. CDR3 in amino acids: CASSFLARREYTGELFF. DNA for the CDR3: TGTGCCAGCAGCTTTTTGGCTAGGAGGGAGTACACCGGGGAGCTGTTTTTT.

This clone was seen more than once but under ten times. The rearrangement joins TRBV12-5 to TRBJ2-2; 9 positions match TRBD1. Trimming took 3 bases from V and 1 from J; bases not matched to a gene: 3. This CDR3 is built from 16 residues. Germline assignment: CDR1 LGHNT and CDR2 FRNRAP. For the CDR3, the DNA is TGTGCTAGTGGTTTCTCGGGACAGGGGAACACCGGGGAGCTGTTTTTT. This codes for CASGFSGQGNTGELFF.

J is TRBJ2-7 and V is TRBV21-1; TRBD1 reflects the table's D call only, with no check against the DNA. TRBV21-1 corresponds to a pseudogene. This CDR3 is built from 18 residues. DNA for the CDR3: TGTGCCAGCAGCAAAGGAGCTTTACGGCAGGGGGCGCGTTACGAGCAGTACTTC. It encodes CASSKGALRQGARYEQYF.

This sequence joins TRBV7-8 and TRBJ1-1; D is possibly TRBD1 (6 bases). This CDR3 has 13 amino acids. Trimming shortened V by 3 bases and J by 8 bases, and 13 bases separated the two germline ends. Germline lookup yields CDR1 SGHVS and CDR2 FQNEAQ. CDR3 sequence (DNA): TGTGCCAGCAGCTTTAAACAGGGACTAGAAGCTTTCTTT. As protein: CASSFKQGLEAFF.

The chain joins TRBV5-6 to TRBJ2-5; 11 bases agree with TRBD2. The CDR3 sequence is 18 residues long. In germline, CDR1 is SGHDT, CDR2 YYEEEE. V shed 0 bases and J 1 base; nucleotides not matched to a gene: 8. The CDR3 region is CASSLGLTSGGTQETQYF. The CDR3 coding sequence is TGTGCCAGCAGCTTGGGTTTAACTAGCGGGGGAACCCAAGAGACCCAGTACTTC.

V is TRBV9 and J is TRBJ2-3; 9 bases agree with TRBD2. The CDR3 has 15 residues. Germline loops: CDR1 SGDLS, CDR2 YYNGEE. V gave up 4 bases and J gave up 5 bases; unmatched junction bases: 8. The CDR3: CASSPLSGGLDTQYF. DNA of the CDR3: TGTGCCAGCAGCCCACTCAGCGGGGGGCTAGATACGCAGTATTTT.

This CDR3 reads CASSLATGLDTGELFF. Written as DNA, the CDR3 is TGTGCCAGCAGCTTAGCGACAGGGTTGGACACCGGGGAGCTGTTTTTT. V usage is TRBV7-8 and J usage is TRBJ2-2; 7 bases line up with TRBD1. CDR1 SGHVS and CDR2 FQNEAQ come from the germline V gene. The CDR3 contains 16 residues. V shed 0 bases and J 3 bases; nucleotides not matched to a gene: 4.

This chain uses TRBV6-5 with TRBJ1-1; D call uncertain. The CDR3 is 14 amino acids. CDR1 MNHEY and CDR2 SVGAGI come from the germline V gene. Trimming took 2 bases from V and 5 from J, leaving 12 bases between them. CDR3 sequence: CASSYGPQRTEAFF. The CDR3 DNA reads TGTGCCAGCAGTTACGGACCCCAGAGAACTGAAGCTTTCTTT.

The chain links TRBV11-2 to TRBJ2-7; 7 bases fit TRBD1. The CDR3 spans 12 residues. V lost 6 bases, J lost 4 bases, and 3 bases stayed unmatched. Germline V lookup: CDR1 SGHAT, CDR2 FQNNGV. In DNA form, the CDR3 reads TGTGCCAGCAGTAAACAGGGGTACGAGCAGTACTTC. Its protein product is CASSKQGYEQYF.

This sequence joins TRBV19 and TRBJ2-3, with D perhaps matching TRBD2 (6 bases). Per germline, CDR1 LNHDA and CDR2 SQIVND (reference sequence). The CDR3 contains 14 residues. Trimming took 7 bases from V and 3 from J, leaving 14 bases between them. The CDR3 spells CASTGTLTTDTQYF. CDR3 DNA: TGTGCCAGTACCGGGACTTTGACTACAGATACGCAGTATTTT.

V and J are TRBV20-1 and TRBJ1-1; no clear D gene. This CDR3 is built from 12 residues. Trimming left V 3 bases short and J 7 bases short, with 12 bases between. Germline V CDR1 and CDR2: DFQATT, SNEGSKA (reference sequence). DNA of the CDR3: TGCAGTGCTAGTACCCCGACGGGTGAAGCTTTCTTT. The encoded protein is CSASTPTGEAFF.

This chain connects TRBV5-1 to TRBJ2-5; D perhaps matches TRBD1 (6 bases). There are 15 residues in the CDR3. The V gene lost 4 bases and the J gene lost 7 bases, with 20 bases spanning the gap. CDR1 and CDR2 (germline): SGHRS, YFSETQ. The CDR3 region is CASSTLQGSFGTQYF. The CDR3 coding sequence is TGCGCCAGCAGCACACTACAGGGTTCTTTCGGGACCCAGTACTTC.

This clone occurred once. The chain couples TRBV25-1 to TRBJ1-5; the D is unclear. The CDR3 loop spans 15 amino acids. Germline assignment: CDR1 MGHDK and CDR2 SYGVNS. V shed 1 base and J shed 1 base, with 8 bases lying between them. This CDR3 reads CASSESIRSNQPQHF. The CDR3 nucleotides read TGTGCCAGCAGTGAATCGATCAGGAGCAATCAGCCCCAGCATTTT.

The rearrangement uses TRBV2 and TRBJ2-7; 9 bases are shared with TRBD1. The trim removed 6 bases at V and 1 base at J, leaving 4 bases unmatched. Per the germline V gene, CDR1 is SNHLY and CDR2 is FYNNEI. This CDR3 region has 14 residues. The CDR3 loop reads CASSQGTGSYEQYF. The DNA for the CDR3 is TGTGCCAGCAGCCAAGGGACAGGGTCCTACGAGCAGTACTTC.

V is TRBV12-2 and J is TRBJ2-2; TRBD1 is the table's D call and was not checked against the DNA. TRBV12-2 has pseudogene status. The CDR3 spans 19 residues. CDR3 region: CASRLAGQGEMRGTGELFF. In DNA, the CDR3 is TGTGCAAGTCGCTTAGCCGGACAGGGGGAGATGCGGGGCACCGGGGAGCTGTTTTTT.

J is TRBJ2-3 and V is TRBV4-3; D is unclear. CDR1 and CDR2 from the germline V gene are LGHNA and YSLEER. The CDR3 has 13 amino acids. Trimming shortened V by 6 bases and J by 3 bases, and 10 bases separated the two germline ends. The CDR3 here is CASSLRHTDTQYF. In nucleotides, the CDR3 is TGCGCCAGCAGTTTACGTCATACAGATACGCAGTATTTT.

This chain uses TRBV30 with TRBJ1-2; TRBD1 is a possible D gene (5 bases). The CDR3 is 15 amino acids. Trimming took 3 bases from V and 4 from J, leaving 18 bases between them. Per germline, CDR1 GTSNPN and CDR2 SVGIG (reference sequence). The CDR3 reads CAWREYGDGTYGYTF. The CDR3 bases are TGTGCCTGGAGGGAGTACGGGGACGGAACCTATGGCTACACCTTC.

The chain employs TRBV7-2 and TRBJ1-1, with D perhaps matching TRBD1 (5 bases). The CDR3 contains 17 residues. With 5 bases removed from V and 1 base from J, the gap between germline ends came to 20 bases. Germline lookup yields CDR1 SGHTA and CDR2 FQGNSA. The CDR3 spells CASSAHWGRVQNTEAFF. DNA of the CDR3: TGTGCCAGCAGCGCCCATTGGGGCAGGGTCCAGAACACTGAAGCTTTCTTT.